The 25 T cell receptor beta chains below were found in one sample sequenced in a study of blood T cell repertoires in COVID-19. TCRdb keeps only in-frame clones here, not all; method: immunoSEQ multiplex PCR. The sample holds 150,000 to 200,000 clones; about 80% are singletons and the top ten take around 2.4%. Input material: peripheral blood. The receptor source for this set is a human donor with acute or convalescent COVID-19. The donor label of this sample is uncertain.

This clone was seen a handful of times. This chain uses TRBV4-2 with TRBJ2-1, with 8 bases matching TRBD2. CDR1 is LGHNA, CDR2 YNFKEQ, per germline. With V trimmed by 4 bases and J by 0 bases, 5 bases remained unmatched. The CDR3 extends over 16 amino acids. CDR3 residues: CASSRESGSSYNEQFF. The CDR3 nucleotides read TGTGCCAGCAGCCGAGAGAGCGGGAGCTCCTACAATGAGCAGTTCTTC.

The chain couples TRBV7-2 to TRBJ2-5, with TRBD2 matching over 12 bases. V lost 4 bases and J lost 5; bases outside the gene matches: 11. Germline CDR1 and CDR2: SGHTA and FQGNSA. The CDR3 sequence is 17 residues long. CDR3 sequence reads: CASSSGLTSGSGETQYF. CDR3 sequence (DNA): TGTGCCAGCAGCTCCGGTTTGACTAGCGGGAGCGGTGAGACCCAGTACTTC.

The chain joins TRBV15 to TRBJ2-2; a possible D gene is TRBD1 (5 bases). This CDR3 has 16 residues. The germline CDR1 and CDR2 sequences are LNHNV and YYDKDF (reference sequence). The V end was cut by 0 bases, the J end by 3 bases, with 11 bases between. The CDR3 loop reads CATSRDQGPDTGELFF. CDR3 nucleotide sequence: TGTGCCACCAGCAGAGATCAGGGTCCAGACACCGGGGAGCTGTTTTTT. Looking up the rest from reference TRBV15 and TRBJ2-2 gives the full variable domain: DAMVIQNPRYQVTQFGKPVTLSCSQTLNHNVMYWYQQKSSQAPKLLFHYYDKDFNNEADTPDNFQSRRPNTSFCFLDIRSPGLGDTAMYLCATSRDQGPDTGELFFGEGSRLTVL.

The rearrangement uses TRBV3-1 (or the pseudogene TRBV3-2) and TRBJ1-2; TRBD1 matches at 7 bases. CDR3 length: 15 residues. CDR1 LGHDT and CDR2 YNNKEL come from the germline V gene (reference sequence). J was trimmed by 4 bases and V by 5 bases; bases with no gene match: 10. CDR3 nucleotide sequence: TGTGCCAGCAGCGAAGGGGGCAGAGCATCCTATGGCTACACCTTC. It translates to CASSEGGRASYGYTF.

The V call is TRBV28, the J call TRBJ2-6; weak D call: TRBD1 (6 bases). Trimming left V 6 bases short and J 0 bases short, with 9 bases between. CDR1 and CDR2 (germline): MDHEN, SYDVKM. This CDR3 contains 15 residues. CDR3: CASRSGASGANVLTF. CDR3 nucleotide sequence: TGTGCCAGCAGGTCAGGGGCCTCTGGGGCCAACGTCCTGACTTTC.

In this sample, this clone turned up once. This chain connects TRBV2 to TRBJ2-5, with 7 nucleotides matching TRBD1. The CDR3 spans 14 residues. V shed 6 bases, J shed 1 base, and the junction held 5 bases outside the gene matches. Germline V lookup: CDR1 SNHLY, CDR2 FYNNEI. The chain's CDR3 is CASRKDRLQETQYF. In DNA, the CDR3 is TGTGCCAGCAGGAAGGACAGGCTCCAAGAGACCCAGTACTTC.

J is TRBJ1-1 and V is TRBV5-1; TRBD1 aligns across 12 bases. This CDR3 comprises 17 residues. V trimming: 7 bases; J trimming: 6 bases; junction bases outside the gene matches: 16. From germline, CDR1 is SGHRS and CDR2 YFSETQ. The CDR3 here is CASHPDGTGGIEAEAFF. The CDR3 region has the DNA TGCGCCAGCCACCCGGACGGGACAGGGGGCATAGAGGCTGAAGCTTTCTTT.

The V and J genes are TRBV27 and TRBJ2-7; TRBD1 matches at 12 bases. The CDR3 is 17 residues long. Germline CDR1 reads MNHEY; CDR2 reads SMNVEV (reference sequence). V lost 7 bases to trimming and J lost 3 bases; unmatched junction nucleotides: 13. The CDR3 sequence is CASKMGQGAIAHYEQYF. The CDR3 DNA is TGTGCCAGCAAAATGGGACAGGGGGCGATTGCTCACTACGAGCAGTACTTC.

The CDR3, as DNA: TGTGCCAGCAGCCGGACAGTAGCCAAAAACATTCAGTACTTC. It specifies CASSRTVAKNIQYF. This chain uses TRBV5-6 with TRBJ2-4, with TRBD1 as a possible D gene (6 bases). CDR3 size: 14 residues. Between the trimmed V and J ends, which lost 4 bases and 0 bases, there was a span of 8 bases. The germline V gene has CDR1 SGHDT and CDR2 YYEEEE.

CDR3 nucleotide sequence: TGTGCCAGCAGCTCGTCGGGGCGGGGGCCAACAGATACGCAGTATTTT. Its translation is CASSSSGRGPTDTQYF. The V call is TRBV11-2, the J call TRBJ2-3; D is possibly TRBD2 (7 bases). This CDR3 has 16 amino acids. V was trimmed by 4 bases and J by 3 bases, leaving 17 bases between them. Germline V gene data show CDR1 as SGHAT and CDR2 as FQNNGV.

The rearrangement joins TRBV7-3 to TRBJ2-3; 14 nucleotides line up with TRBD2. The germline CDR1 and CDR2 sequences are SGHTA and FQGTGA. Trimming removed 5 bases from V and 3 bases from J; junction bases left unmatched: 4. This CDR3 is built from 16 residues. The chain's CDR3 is CASSKRTSGGTDTQYF. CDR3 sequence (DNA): TGTGCCAGCAGCAAGAGGACTAGCGGGGGGACAGATACGCAGTATTTT.

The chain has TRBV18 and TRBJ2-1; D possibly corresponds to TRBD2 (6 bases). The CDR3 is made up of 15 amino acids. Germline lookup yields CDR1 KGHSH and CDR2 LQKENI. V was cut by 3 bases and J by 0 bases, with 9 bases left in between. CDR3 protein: CASSPRESSYNEQFF. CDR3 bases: TGTGCCAGCTCACCCCGGGAGAGCTCCTACAATGAGCAGTTCTTC.

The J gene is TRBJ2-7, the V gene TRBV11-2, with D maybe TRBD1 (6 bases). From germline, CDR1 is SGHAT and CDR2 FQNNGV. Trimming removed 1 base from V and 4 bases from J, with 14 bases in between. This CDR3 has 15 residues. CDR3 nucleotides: TGTGCCAGCAGCTTAGCCCCGGACAGAACTTACGAGCAGTACTTC. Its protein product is CASSLAPDRTYEQYF.

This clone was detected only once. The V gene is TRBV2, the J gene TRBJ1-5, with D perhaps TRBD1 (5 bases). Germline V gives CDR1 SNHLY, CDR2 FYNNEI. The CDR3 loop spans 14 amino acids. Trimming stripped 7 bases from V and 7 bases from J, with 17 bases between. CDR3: CASTPWGDNQPQHF. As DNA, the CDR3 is TGTGCCAGCACCCCCTGGGGGGATAACCAGCCCCAGCATTTT.

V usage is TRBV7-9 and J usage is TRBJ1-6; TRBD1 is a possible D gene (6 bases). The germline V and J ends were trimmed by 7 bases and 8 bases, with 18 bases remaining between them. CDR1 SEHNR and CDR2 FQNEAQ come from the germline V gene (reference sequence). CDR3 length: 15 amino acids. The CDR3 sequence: CASTRWGGADSPLHF. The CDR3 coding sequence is TGTGCCAGCACAAGGTGGGGGGGCGCGGATTCACCCCTCCACTTT.

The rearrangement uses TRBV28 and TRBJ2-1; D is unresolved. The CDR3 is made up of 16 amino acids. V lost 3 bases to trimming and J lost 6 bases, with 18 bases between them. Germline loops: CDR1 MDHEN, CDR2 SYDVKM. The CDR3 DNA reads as TGTGCCAGCAGTTTCCGATCGTCTAGAAGAACCAATGAGCAGTTCTTC. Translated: CASSFRSSRRTNEQFF. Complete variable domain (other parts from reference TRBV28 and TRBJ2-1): DVKVTQSSRYLVKRTGEKVFLECVQDMDHENMFWYRQDPGLGLRLIYFSYDVKMKEKGDIPEGYSVSREKKERFSLILESASTNQTSMYLCASSFRSSRRTNEQFFGPGTRLTVL.

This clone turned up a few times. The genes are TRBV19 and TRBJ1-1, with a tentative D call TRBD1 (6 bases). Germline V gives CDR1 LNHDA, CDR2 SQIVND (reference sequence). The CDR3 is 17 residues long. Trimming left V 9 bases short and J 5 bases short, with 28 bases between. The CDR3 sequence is CASDGARDTTRWTEAFF. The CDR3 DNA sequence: TGTGCCAGCGATGGAGCCCGGGACACGACGAGGTGGACTGAAGCTTTCTTT.

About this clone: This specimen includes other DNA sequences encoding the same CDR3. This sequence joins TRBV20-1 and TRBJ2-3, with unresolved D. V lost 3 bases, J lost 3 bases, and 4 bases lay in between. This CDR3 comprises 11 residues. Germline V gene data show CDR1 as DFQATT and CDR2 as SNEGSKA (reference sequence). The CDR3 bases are TGCAGTGCTAGCAGGACAGATACGCAGTATTTT. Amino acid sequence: CSASRTDTQYF.

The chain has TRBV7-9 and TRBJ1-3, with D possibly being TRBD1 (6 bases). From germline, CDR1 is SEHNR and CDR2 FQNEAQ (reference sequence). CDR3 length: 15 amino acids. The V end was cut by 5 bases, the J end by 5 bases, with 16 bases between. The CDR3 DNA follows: TGTGCCAGCAGCGTCCTCCGGGACACCCGAAACACCATATATTTT. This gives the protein CASSVLRDTRNTIYF.

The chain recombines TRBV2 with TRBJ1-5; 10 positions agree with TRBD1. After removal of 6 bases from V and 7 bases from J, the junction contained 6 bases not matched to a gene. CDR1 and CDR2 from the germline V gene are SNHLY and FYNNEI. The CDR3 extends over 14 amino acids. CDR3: CASSPDRGPQPQHF. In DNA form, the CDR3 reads TGTGCCAGCAGCCCCGACAGGGGGCCCCAGCCCCAGCATTTT.

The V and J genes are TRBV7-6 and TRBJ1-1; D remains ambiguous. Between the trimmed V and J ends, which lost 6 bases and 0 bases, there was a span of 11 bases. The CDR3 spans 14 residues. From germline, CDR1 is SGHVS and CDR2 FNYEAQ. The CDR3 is CASSFAGMNTEAFF. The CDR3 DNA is TGTGCCAGCAGTTTCGCCGGGATGAACACTGAAGCTTTCTTT.

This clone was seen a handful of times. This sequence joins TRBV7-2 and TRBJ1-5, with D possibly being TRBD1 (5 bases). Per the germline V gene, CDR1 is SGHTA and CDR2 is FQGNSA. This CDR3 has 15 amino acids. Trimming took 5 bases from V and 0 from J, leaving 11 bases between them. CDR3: CASSAGGASNQPQHF. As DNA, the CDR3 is TGTGCCAGCAGCGCGGGGGGTGCTAGCAATCAGCCCCAGCATTTT.

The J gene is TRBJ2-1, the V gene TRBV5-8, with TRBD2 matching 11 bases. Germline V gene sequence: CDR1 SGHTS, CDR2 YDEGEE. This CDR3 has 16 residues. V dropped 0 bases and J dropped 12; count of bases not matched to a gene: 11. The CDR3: CASSLALAGGPRVQFF. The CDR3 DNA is TGTGCCAGCAGCTTGGCCCTAGCGGGGGGCCCGCGCGTGCAGTTCTTC. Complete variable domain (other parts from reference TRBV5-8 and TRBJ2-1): EAGVTQSPTHLIKTRGQQATLRCSPISGHTSVYWYQQALGLGLQFLLWYDEGEERNRGNFPPRFSGRQFPNYSSELNVNALELEDSALYLCASSLALAGGPRVQFFGPGTRLTVL.

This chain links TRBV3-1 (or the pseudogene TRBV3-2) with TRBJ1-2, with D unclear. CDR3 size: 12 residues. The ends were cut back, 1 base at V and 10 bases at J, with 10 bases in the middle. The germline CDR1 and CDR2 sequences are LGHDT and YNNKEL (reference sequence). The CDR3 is CASSQGEVDYTF. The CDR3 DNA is TGTGCCAGCAGCCAAGGAGAAGTAGACTACACCTTC.

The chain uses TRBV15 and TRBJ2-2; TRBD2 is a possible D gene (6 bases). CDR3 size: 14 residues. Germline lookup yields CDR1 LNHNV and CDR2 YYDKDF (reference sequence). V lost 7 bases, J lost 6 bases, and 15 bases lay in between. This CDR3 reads CATKEGSVSGELFF. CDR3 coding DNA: TGTGCCACCAAGGAGGGATCGGTTTCCGGGGAGCTGTTTTTT.